The rows below give T cell receptor beta chains drawn from one sample of a study of shared clonotypes between healthy human individuals. The repertoire was sequenced with immunoSEQ multiplex PCR; TCRdb's copy has only in-frame clones and lacks some. The sample lists 2 million to 2.5 million clones, over 85% occurring once. Sequenced: naive CD4+ T cells from PBMCs. The receptors were gathered from a man younger than 35 in good health. Some clones in this sample may be carry-over from other donors' samples. The CDR3 runs from the conserved cysteine through the conserved F or W. The D gene is left open where the match is weak. Clone size is given for some rows only: seen once, a few or many times, or a class if the clone is expanded.

clone size	V gene	D gene	J gene	CDR3 protein	CDR3 DNA
-	TRBV7-9	-	TRBJ2-3	CASSLNSGTDTQYF	TGTGCCAGCAGCTTAAATAGCGGCACAGATACGCAGTATTTT
-	TRBV18	TRBD1	TRBJ1-1	CASSPTETGAMNTEAFF	TGTGCCAGCTCACCGACGGAGACAGGGGCAATGAACACTGAAGCTTTCTTT
-	TRBV25-1	-	TRBJ2-1	CASEQAGSYNEQFF	TGTGCCAGCGAACAGGCCGGGAGCTACAATGAGCAGTTCTTC
-	TRBV5-1	-	TRBJ1-4	CASSFGAPLGSATNEKLFF	TGCGCCAGCAGCTTTGGAGCCCCATTGGGCAGTGCAACTAATGAAAAACTGTTTTTT
-	TRBV7-9	TRBD2	TRBJ2-1	CASSPNSGSNPTDEQFF	TGTGCCAGCAGCCCAAACAGCGGGAGCAACCCTACGGATGAGCAGTTCTTC
few	TRBV6-5	-	TRBJ2-7	CASRIAGSEEQYF	TGTGCCAGCAGAATAGCAGGGTCGGAGGAGCAGTACTTC
-	TRBV7-2	-	TRBJ2-3	CASSLGWEATPSTDTQYF	TGTGCCAGCAGCTTAGGCTGGGAGGCCACCCCTAGCACAGATACGCAGTATTTT
once	TRBV27	TRBD1	TRBJ1-2	CASSPKPRTGFNYGYTF	TGTGCCAGCAGTCCCAAACCGAGGACAGGGTTTAACTATGGCTACACCTTC
-	TRBV18	-	TRBJ1-3	CASSPLGTTGNGNTIYF	TGTGCCAGCTCACCACTCGGGACTACAGGGAATGGAAACACCATATATTTT
-	TRBV27	TRBD2	TRBJ2-1	CASSLIGTSGSNEQFF	TGTGCCAGCAGTTTAATCGGGACTAGCGGGAGTAATGAGCAGTTCTTC
once	TRBV28	-	TRBJ2-7	CASSLSPSYEQYF	TGTGCCAGCAGTTTGAGTCCTTCCTACGAGCAGTACTTC